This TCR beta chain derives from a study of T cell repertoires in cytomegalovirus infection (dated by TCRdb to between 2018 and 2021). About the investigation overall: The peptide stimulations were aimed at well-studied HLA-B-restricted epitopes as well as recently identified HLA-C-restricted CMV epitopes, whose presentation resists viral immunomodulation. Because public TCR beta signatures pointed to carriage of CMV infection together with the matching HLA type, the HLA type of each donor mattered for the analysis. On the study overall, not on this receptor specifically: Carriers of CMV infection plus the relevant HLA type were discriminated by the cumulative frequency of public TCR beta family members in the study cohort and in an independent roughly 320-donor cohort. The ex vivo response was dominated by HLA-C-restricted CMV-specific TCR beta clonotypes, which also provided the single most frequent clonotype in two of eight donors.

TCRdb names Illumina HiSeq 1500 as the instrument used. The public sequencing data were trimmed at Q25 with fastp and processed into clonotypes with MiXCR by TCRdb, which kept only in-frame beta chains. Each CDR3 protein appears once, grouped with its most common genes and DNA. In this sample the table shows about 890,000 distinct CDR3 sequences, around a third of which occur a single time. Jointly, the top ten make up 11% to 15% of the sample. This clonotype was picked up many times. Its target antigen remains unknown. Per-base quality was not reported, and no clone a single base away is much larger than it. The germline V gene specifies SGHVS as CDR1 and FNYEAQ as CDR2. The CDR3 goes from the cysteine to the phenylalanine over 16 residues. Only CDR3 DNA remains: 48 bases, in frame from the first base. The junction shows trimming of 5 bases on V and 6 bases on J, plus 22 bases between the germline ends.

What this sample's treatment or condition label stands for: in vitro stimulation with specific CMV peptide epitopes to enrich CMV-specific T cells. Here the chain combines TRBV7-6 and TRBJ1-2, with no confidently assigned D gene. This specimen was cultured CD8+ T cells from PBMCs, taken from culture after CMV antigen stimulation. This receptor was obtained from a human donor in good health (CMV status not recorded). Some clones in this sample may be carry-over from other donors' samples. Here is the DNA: TGTGCCAGCAGCCTCACCGGGCCCCTGGAAGCCCATGGCTACACCTTC. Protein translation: CASSLTGPLEAHGYTF.